The clone carrying this T cell receptor beta chain showed up just once. The record originates from a study of control samples from healthy donors and cancer patients. Germline V CDR1 and CDR2: SQVTM, ANQGSEA. The germline V and J ends were trimmed by 7 bases and 3 bases, with 11 bases remaining between them. This CDR3 has 12 amino acids. Repertoires were generated with immunoSEQ multiplex PCR, while TCRdb's copy carries only in-frame clones and drops some. Of approximately 110,000 clones listed, about 89% are singletons. The sequence was obtained from a woman in her forties or fifties in good health. Sequences were obtained from blood. The chain has TRBV29-1 and TRBJ2-3, with a weak D call TRBD1 (5 bases). The CDR3 DNA sequence: TGCAGCGGGTCACGACAGACAGATACGCAGTATTTT. It is translated as CSGSRQTDTQYF.